This T cell receptor (beta chain) originates from a study of identical twins. TCRdb analysed the 5' RACE reads with MiXCR anew, one entry per CDR3 protein. The sample shows 200,000 to 300,000 distinct CDR3 sequences, roughly 13% of them seen only once. This clonotype was detected many times. Per germline, CDR1 LGHDT and CDR2 YNNKEL (reference sequence). V lost 1 base and J 4 bases, leaving 10 bases between the germline ends. The CDR3 is 15 amino acids. The same sample was also used in a study of yellow fever vaccine responses in identical twins.

The sequenced sample consisted of memory (CD45RO+) T cells sorted from blood. The TCR originated in a woman between 18 and 30 years old in good health. This sequence joins TRBV3-1 and TRBJ2-2; maybe TRBD2 (5 bases). The CDR3 DNA is TGTGCCAGCAGCCAAGGCGGACTTGGCACCGGGGAGCTGTTTTTT. Translation: CASSQGGLGTGELFF.